The 11 T cell receptor beta chains in this list originate from one sample, sequenced in a study of response to subunit inactivated influenza vaccine. TCRdb ran MiXCR on the RT-PCR reads and lists one entry per CDR3 protein. The sample lists 700,000 to 800,000 distinct CDR3 sequences; around 20% were seen once. The sample consisted of PBMCs from blood, taken about 5 days after vaccination. The receptor source for this set is a man aged 45-60 years who received an inactivated influenza vaccine.

V gene TRBV18 combines with J gene TRBJ2-5, with D perhaps TRBD2 (6 bases). The germline V gene has CDR1 KGHSH and CDR2 LQKENI. Trimming stripped 3 bases from V and 5 bases from J, with 16 bases between. This CDR3 comprises 15 residues. The CDR3 loop reads CASSPSPPGGETQYF. Written as DNA, the CDR3 is TGTGCCAGCTCACCTAGTCCCCCAGGAGGGGAGACCCAGTACTTC.

This clonotype was found a few times. V usage is TRBV7-2 and J usage is TRBJ2-7; a weak D match, TRBD1 (6 bases). The V gene's germline CDR1 is SGHTA and CDR2 FQGNSA. The V end was cut by 5 bases, the J end by 5 bases, with 13 bases between. The CDR3 is 13 amino acids. CDR3 amino acids: CASSTGTSNEQYF. The CDR3 DNA follows: TGTGCCAGCAGCACCGGGACATCCAACGAGCAGTACTTC.

This clonotype was seen repeatedly, ten times or more. The chain recombines TRBV12-5 with TRBJ1-1, with TRBD1 matching 8 bases. The CDR3 sequence is 14 residues long. J was trimmed by 1 base and V by 2 bases; bases with no gene match: 0. Germline CDR1 is LGHNT and CDR2 is FRNRAP. This chain's CDR3 is CASGLTGGNTEAFF. CDR3 coding DNA: TGTGCTAGTGGTTTGACAGGGGGGAACACTGAAGCTTTCTTT.

The V call is TRBV7-9, the J call TRBJ2-7; D is possibly TRBD2 (6 bases). This CDR3 spans 14 amino acids. Trimming took 3 bases from V and 4 from J, leaving 13 bases between them. CDR1 is SEHNR, CDR2 FQNEAQ, per germline (reference sequence). CDR3 bases: TGTGCCAGCAGCTTTGCCGGGACTGAATACGAGCAGTACTTC. It codes for CASSFAGTEYEQYF.

J is TRBJ2-1 and V is TRBV9; D possibly corresponds to TRBD2 (6 bases). The ends were cut back, 2 bases at V and 3 bases at J, with 9 bases in the middle. CDR3 length equals 14 residues. CDR1 is SGDLS, CDR2 YYNGEE, per germline. The CDR3 DNA follows: TGTGCCAGCAGCGTTCTAGCGAACTACAATGAGCAGTTCTTC. It is translated as CASSVLANYNEQFF.

This clonotype was found a few times. The rearrangement uses TRBV7-2 and TRBJ2-7; 8 bases map to TRBD2. Unmatched junction bases numbered 15, after V lost 5 bases and J lost 6 bases. The length of the CDR3 is 16 residues. The germline V gene encodes CDR1 SGHTA and CDR2 FQGNSA. CDR3 DNA: TGTGCCAGCAGCCCAAGGAGACTAGCGACCCCCCTCGAGCAGTACTTC. Its protein is CASSPRRLATPLEQYF. The complete variable domain, with remaining parts taken from reference TRBV7-2 and TRBJ2-7, reads GAGVSQSPSNKVTEKGKDVELRCDPISGHTALYWYRQSLGQGLEFLIYFQGNSAPDKSGLPSDRFSAERTGGSVSTLTIQRTQQEDSAVYLCASSPRRLATPLEQYFGPGTRLTVT.

This clonotype was detected only a few times. The rearrangement uses TRBV7-2 and TRBJ2-2; 8 bases match TRBD1. CDR1 and CDR2 (germline): SGHTA, FQGNSA. This CDR3 is 16 amino acids long. V gave up 5 bases and J gave up 1 base; unmatched junction bases: 6. Written as DNA, the CDR3 is TGTGCCAGCAGCCGCTGGGGGACAGGGAACACCGGGGAGCTGTTTTTT. Protein product: CASSRWGTGNTGELFF.

This clonotype was counted ten times or more. V is TRBV5-1 and J is TRBJ2-2; D uncertain. Germline CDR1 reads SGHRS; CDR2 reads YFSETQ. This CDR3 has 15 residues. V gave up 3 bases and J gave up 1 base, with 10 bases separating them. The CDR3 loop reads CASSSTARNTGELFF. The CDR3 region has the DNA TGCGCCAGCAGCTCGACGGCAAGGAACACCGGGGAGCTGTTTTTT. The whole variable domain, filled in from reference TRBV5-1 and TRBJ2-2, reads KAGVTQTPRYLIKTRGQQVTLSCSPISGHRSVSWYQQTPGQGLQFLFEYFSETQRNKGNFPGRFSGRQFSNSRSEMNVSTLELGDSALYLCASSSTARNTGELFFGEGSRLTVL.

This clonotype was observed at least ten times. The rearrangement joins TRBV12-3 or TRBV12-4 to TRBJ1-2, with D maybe TRBD1 (5 bases). The CDR3 consists of 14 residues. V lost 6 bases and J lost 8, with 19 bases in between. The CDR3 loop reads CASSQTPGRRGYTF. Written as DNA, the CDR3 is TGTGCCAGCAGCCAGACTCCGGGACGACGGGGCTACACCTTC.

The chain has TRBV20-1 and TRBJ2-1; TRBD2 matches 11 bases. CDR3 length: 18 residues. CDR1 is DFQATT and CDR2 is SNEGSKA in the germline V gene (reference sequence). The CDR3 reads CCFRGPSGGSSSYNEQFF. The CDR3 nucleotides are TGCTGCTTCAGGGGCCCTAGCGGGGGGTCCAGCTCCTACAATGAGCAGTTCTTC.

This clonotype was observed at least ten times. V is TRBV12-3 or TRBV12-4 and J is TRBJ2-7; 8 positions match TRBD1. The CDR3 has 12 residues. The trim removed 6 bases at V and 6 bases at J, leaving 4 bases unmatched. The CDR3 DNA sequence: TGTGCCAGCAGCCAGACAGGGGTCGAGCAGTACTTC. This codes for CASSQTGVEQYF.